This TCR beta chain was profiled in a study of blood T cell repertoires in COVID-19 (TCRdb year 2020). In the study overall: Collaborator samples came from the United States, Italy and Spain and covered acute and convalescent phases of COVID-19. The material from the prospective study consisted of cDNA or gDNA derived from T cells, B-cell-depleted T cells, or PBMCs. The sample metadata nearly always contained a de-identified subject ID, COVID-19 status, age in years and sex. HLA class I and class II types, where available, came from metadata supplied by the sample provider rather than from assay-based typing. The repertoires were released in a freely available public database meant as a resource for research on the immune response to SARS-CoV-2. Subjects who had been exposed to COVID-19, were actively infected with it, or had recovered from it provided the deeply sampled blood TCRbeta repertoires that made up the dataset. The samples were drawn from two sources: the first 160 participants of the ongoing ImmuneRACE study, and over 950 subjects contributed by 6 global collaborators.

In Seattle, one collaborating source enrolled patients while the infection was active and tracked those patients longitudinally over the course of disease. Collaborating institutions collected whole blood in K2EDTA tubes following their own protocols. For TCRbeta analysis, collaborators shipped samples as frozen whole blood, isolated PBMCs, or DNA extracted from either of those sample types. As to this clone: It lacks a known antigen. Qualities for individual bases were not recorded, and no much larger clone is one base off.

From cysteine to phenylalanine, the CDR3 is 13 amino acids long. The kept DNA is CDR3 alone, 39 bases in frame from the first base. Results the study describes overall, beyond this receptor: The quantity of clinical and demographic metadata differed by source and by participant and was supplied without curation.

The immunoSEQ Assay, a bias-controlled multiplex PCR, was used to amplify TCRbeta CDR3 regions from genomic DNA. In the authors' own workflow: The number of nucleated cells in each sample was estimated from the amplification of reference gene primers within the assay. Sequence reads were collapsed and filtered to measure the absolute abundance of every unique TCRbeta CDR3 rearrangement. Productive Simpson clonality was computed per sample as the square root of Simpson's diversity index over productive rearrangements. TCRdb retrieved this table from immuneACCESS and kept in-frame rearrangements only. Not all clones are present; in checked studies, unresolved V genes account for under half, and no reason is known for the remainder. V and J calls and clone size are copied from that table; D and trimming were computed from the DNA. In all, the sample holds approximately 330,000 clones, and roughly 87% of those were seen once. The ten top clones hold around 10% of the sample.

The V gene is TRBV21-1 and the J gene is TRBJ2-1; the table's D call, TRBD2, was not checked against the DNA. TRBV21-1 corresponds to a pseudogene. The receptor was isolated from a young man with COVID-19, enrolled during active disease. The sequencing input was peripheral blood. For the CDR3, the sequence is CASSAGDYNEQFF. The base sequence is TGTGCCAGCAGCGCGGGAGACTACAATGAGCAGTTCTTC.